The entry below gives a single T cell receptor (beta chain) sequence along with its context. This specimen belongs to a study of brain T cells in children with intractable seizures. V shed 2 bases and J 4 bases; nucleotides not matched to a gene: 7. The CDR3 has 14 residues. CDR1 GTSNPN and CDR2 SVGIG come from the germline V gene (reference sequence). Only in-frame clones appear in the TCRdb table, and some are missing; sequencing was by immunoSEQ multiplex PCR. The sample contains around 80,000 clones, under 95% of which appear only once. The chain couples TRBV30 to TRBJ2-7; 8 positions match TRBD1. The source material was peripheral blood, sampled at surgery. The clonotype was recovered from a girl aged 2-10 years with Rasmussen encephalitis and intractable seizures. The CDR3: CAWSKPGQDYEQYF. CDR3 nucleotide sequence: TGTGCCTGGAGTAAGCCGGGACAGGATTACGAGCAGTACTTC.